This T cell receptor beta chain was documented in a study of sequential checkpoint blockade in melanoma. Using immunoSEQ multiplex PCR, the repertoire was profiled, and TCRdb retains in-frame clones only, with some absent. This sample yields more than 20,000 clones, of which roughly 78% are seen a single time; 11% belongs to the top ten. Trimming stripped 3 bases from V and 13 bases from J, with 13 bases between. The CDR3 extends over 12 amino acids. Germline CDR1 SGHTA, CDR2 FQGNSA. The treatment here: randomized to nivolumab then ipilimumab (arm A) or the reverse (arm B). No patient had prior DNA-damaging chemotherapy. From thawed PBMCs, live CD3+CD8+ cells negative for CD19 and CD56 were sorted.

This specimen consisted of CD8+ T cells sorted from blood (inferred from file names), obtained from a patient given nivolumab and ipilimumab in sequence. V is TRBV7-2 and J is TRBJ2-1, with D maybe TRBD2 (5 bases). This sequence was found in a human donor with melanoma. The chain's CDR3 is CASSFTLAGQFF. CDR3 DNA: TGTGCCAGCAGCTTCACTCTAGCTGGACAGTTCTTC.